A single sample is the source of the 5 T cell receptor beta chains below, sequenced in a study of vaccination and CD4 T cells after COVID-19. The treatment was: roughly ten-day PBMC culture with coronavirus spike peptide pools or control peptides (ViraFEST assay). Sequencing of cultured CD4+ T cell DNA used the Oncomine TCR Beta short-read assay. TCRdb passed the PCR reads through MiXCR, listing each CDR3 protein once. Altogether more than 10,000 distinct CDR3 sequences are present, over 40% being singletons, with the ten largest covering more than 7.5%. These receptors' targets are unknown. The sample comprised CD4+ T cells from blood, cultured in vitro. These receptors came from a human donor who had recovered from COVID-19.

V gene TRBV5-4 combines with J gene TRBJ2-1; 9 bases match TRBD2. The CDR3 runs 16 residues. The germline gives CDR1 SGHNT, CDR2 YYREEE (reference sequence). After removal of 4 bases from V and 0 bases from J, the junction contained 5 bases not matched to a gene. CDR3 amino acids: CASSPSSGASYNEQFF. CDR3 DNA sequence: TGTGCCAGCAGCCCCTCTAGCGGGGCCTCCTACAATGAGCAGTTCTTC.

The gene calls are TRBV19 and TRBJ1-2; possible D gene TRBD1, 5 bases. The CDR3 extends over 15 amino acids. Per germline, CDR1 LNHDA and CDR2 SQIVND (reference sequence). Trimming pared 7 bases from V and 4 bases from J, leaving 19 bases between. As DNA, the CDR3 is TGTGCCAGTACTCCAACCACCGGGGGTTCCTATGGCTACACCTTC. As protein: CASTPTTGGSYGYTF.

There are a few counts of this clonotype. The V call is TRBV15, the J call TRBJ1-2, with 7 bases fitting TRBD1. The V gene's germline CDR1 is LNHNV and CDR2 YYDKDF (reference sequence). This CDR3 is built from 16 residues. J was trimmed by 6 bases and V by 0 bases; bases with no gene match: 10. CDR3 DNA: TGTGCCACCAGCAGAGATCTGGGCAGGGGGGAGGATGGCTACACCTTC. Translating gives CATSRDLGRGEDGYTF.

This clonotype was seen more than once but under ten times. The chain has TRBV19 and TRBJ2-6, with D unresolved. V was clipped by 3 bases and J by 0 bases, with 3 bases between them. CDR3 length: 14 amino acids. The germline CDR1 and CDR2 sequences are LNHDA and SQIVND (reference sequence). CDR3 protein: CASSMGSGANVLTF. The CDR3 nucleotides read TGTGCCAGTAGTATGGGCTCTGGGGCCAACGTCCTGACTTTC. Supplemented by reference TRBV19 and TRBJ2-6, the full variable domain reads DGGITQSPKYLFRKEGQNVTLSCEQNLNHDAMYWYRQDPGQGLRLIYYSQIVNDFQKGDIAEGYSVSREKKESFPLTVTSAQKNPTAFYLCASSMGSGANVLTFGAGSRLTVL.

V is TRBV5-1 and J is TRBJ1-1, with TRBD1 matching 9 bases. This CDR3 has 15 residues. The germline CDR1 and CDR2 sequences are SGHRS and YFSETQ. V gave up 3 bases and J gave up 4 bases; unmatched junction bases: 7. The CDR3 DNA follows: TGCGCCAGCAGCTACCGACGGACAGGGGCCACTGAAGCTTTCTTT. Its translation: CASSYRRTGATEAFF.